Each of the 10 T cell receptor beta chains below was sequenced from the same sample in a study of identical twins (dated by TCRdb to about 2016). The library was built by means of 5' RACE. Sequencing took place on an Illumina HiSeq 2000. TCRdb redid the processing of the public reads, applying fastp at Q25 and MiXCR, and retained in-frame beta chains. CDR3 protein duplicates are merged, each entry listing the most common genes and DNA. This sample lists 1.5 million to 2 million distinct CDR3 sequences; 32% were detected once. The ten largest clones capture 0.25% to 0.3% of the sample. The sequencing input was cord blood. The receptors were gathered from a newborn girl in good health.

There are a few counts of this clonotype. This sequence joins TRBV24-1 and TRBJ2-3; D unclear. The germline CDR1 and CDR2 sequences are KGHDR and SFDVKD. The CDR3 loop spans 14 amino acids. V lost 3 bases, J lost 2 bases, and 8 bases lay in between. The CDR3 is CATSDPVLTDTQYF. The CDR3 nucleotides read TGTGCCACCAGTGATCCAGTGCTCACAGATACGCAGTATTTT.

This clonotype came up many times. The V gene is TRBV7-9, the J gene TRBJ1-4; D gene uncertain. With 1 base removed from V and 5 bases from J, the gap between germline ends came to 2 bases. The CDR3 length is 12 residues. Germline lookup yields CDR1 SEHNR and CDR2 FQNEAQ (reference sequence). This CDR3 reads CASSLDNEKLFF. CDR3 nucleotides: TGTGCCAGCAGCTTAGACAATGAAAAACTGTTTTTT.

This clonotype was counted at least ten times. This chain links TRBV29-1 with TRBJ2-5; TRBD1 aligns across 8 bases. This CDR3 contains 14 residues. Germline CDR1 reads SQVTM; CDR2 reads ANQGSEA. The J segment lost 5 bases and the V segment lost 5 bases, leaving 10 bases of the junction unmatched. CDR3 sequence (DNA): TGCAGCGTTAACTCTCAGGGGGCTGCGGAGACCCAGTACTTC. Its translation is CSVNSQGAAETQYF.

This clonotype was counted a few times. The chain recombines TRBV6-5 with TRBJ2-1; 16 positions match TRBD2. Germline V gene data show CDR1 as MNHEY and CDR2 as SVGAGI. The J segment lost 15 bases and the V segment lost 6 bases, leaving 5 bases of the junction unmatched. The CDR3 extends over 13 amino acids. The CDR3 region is CASSQGLAGGLFF. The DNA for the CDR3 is TGTGCCAGCAGCCAGGGACTAGCGGGAGGGCTGTTCTTC.

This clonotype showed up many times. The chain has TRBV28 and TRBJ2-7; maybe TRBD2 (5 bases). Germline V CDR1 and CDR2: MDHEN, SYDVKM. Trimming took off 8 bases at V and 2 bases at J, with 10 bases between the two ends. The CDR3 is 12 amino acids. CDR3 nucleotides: TGTGCCAGCTGGTCCGGGACCTACGAGCAGTACTTC. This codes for CASWSGTYEQYF.

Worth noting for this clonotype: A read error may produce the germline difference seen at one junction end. CDR3 loop: CASSQDFILVPDAQYF. In nucleotides, the CDR3 is TGTGCCAGCAGCCAAGATTTCATCTTGGTTCCAGATGCGCAGTATTTT. This chain joins TRBV4-2 and TRBJ2-3; D is undetermined. CDR1 LGHNA and CDR2 YNFKEQ come from the germline V gene. This CDR3 contains 16 residues.

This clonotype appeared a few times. In DNA, the CDR3 is TGTGCCAGCAGTTTATTGCTAGCGGGGCCCTCCACAGATACGCAGTATTTT. Protein product: CASSLLLAGPSTDTQYF. The rearrangement uses TRBV27 and TRBJ2-3; 9 nucleotides line up with TRBD2. Trimming took 1 base from V and 2 from J; bases not matched to a gene: 7. This CDR3 comprises 17 residues. Germline V gene data show CDR1 as MNHEY and CDR2 as SMNVEV (reference sequence).

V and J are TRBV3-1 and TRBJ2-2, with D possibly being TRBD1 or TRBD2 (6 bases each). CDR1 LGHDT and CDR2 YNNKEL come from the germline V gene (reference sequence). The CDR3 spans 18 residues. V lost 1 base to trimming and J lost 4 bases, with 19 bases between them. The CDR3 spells CASSQGGAQGRSTGELFF. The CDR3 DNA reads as TGTGCCAGCAGCCAAGGCGGGGCTCAGGGGAGGTCCACCGGGGAGCTGTTTTTT.

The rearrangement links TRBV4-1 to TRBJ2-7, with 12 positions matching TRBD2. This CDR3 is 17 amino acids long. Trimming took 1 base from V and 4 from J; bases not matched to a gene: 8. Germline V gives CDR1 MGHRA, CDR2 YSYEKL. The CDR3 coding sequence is TGCGCCAGCAGCCAAGTGGCTAGCGGGGGGGCCGTATACGAGCAGTACTTC. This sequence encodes CASSQVASGGAVYEQYF.

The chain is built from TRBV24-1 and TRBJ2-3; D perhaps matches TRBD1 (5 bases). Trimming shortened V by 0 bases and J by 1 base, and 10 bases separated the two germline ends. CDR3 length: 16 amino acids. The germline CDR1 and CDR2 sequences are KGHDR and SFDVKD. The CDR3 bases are TGTGCCACCAGTGATTTGACAGGTTTCGGCACAGATACGCAGTATTTT. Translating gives CATSDLTGFGTDTQYF.